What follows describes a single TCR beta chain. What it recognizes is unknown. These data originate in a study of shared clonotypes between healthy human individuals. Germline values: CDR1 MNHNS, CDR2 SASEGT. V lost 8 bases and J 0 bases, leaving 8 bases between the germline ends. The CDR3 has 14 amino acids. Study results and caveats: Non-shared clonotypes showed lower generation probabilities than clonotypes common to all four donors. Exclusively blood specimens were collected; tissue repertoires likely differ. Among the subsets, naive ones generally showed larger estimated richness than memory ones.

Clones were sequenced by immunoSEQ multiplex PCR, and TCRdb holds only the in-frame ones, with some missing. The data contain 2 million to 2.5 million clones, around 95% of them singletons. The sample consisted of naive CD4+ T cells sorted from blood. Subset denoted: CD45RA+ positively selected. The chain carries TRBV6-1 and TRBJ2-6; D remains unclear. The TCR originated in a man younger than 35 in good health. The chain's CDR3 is CASVYDSGANVLTF. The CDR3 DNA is TGTGCCAGCGTATATGACTCTGGGGCCAACGTCCTGACTTTC.